This T cell receptor beta chain was recorded in a study of T cell responses to AZD1222 COVID-19 vaccine. Study-wide results and caveats: CD4 TCRs associated with vaccination spanned spike, dominating at 160-218 and 743-854. After two AZD1222 doses, spike-specific TCR breadth and depth rose versus day 0. Seropositive AZD1222 recipients at baseline numbered only five or six.

The protocol was immunoSEQ multiplex PCR, while the TCRdb copy is restricted to in-frame clones and leaves out a portion. The table includes 150,000 or so clones, about 91% detected once. Pooling of second doses given at about 4 or about 12 weeks was done. This clone has just one count. Its antigen remains unidentified. The CDR3 length is 14 residues. From germline, CDR1 is MNHNS and CDR2 SASEGT. V dropped 2 bases and J dropped 4 bases, with 11 bases sitting between them. The clonotype originates from an adult who received the AZD1222 COVID-19 vaccine. The sample here was peripheral blood, taken 28 days after the second AZD1222 dose. The gene calls are TRBV6-1 and TRBJ1-1; perhaps TRBD1 as D (5 bases). The CDR3 DNA is TGTGCCAGCAGTGAATCCCGGGACCGCACTGAAGCTTTCTTT. This encodes CASSESRDRTEAFF.